Described below is a single T cell receptor (beta chain) sequence and its context. The repertoire was sequenced with immunoSEQ multiplex PCR; TCRdb's copy has only in-frame clones and lacks some. The sample yields fewer than 300,000 clones, 80% to 85% seen once. The sample comes from a study of blood T cell repertoires in COVID-19. At the level of the study: The United States, Italy and Spain were the sources of the acute and convalescent COVID-19 samples.

The germline V gene has CDR1 KGHSH and CDR2 LQKENI. This CDR3 is built from 14 residues. V was pared by 4 bases and J by 4 bases, with 13 bases between. This receptor was taken from a person between 65 and 79 years old with COVID-19, enrolled during active disease. The specimen was peripheral blood. The chain is built from TRBV18 and TRBJ2-5; perhaps TRBD1 as D (5 bases). The CDR3 loop reads CASSQGALTETQYF. The CDR3 DNA is TGTGCCAGCTCACAAGGGGCCCTAACAGAGACCCAGTACTTC.